Following are 19 T cell receptor beta chains from one sample sequenced in a study of kidney transplant recipient with SARS-CoV-2 infection (dated by TCRdb to the early 2020s). What the time point label conveys for this sample: pre-pandemic baseline sample and day 111 after first positive SARS-CoV-2 test. Sequencer: Illumina MiSeq. TCRdb cleaned the public reads at Q25 with fastp, built clones with MiXCR and kept in-frame beta chains. Rows with one shared CDR3 protein collapse into an entry with the most common genes and DNA. The sample table shows approximately 240,000 distinct CDR3 sequences, and 25% to 35% are seen once. The biggest ten clones account for about 7% of the sample. Material: a blood sample, obtained at baseline and between days 110 and 120 from a kidney transplant recipient. The receptor set was obtained from a male patient aged 25-45 years who had COVID-19 and was a kidney transplant recipient. Some T cells may derive from the graft donor when a transplant has been performed.

This clonotype was counted ten times or more. This chain connects TRBV6-6 to TRBJ2-6, with D possibly TRBD2 on 5 matching bases. There are 13 residues in the CDR3. The V end lost 11 bases, the J end lost 3 bases, and 11 bases lay between the germline ends. Germline-derived CDR1 and CDR2 are MNHNY and SVGAGI (reference sequence). The DNA for the CDR3 is TGTGCCGCGGGTCTAGGTGGGGCCAACGTCCTGACTTTC. This codes for CAAGLGGANVLTF.

This clonotype has ten or more counts. This chain links TRBV13 with TRBJ2-3; possibly TRBD1 for D (5 bases). CDR1 and CDR2 (germline): PRHDT, FYEKMQ (reference sequence). V was clipped by 0 bases and J by 5 bases, with 12 bases between them. The CDR3 is made up of 15 amino acids. This CDR3 reads CASSLGLRVVDTQYF. CDR3 bases: TGTGCCAGCAGCTTAGGCCTCAGGGTGGTAGATACGCAGTATTTT.

This clonotype was counted ten times or more. The chain joins TRBV12-5 to TRBJ1-2; D is perhaps TRBD1 (5 bases). The V gene's germline CDR1 is LGHNT and CDR2 FRNRAP. The CDR3 loop spans 17 amino acids. V dropped 5 bases and J dropped 4 bases, with 23 bases sitting between them. The CDR3 DNA sequence: TGTGCTAGTGGTACAAGCCCTTTGCAGGGAAAGACCTATGGCTACACCTTC. Its protein is CASGTSPLQGKTYGYTF. Using reference TRBV12-5 and TRBJ1-2 for the parts outside the CDR3, the full variable domain is DARVTQTPRHKVTEMGQEVTMRCQPILGHNTVFWYRQTMMQGLELLAYFRNRAPLDDSGMPKDRFSAEMPDATLATLKIQPSEPRDSAVYFCASGTSPLQGKTYGYTFGSGTRLTVV.

This clonotype has at least ten counts. CDR3 region: CSACPSGDSQETQYF. CDR3 DNA: TGCAGTGCTTGTCCTAGCGGGGACTCCCAAGAGACCCAGTACTTC. The chain uses TRBV20-1 and TRBJ2-5; TRBD2 aligns across 9 bases. CDR1 is DFQATT and CDR2 is SNEGSKA in the germline V gene (reference sequence). The CDR3 spans 15 residues. After removal of 5 bases from V and 1 base from J, the junction contained 8 bases not matched to a gene.

This clonotype was observed many times. V gene TRBV7-7 combines with J gene TRBJ1-2; D not certain. Trimming removed 5 bases from V and 4 bases from J, with 23 bases in between. Germline V gene data show CDR1 as SSHAT and CDR2 as FNYEAQ (reference sequence). This CDR3 is built from 17 residues. CDR3 loop: CASSSSHKCRKTYGYTF. The CDR3, as DNA: TGTGCCAGCAGCAGCTCGCATAAGTGCCGAAAGACCTATGGCTACACCTTC.

This clonotype was seen many times. The chain combines TRBV7-8 with TRBJ1-2; unclear D gene. Between the trimmed V and J ends, which lost 6 bases and 7 bases, there was a span of 18 bases. CDR1 and CDR2 from the germline V gene are SGHVS and FQNEAQ. This CDR3 has 14 residues. CDR3 DNA: TGTGCCAGCAGACCCTATGGAGGAGTAGGTGGCTACACCTTC. This encodes CASRPYGGVGGYTF. The complete variable domain, with remaining parts taken from reference TRBV7-8 and TRBJ1-2, reads GAGVSQSPRYKVAKRGQDVALRCDPISGHVSLFWYQQALGQGPEFLTYFQNEAQLDKSGLPSDRFFAERPEGSVSTLKIQRTQQEDSAVYLCASRPYGGVGGYTFGSGTRLTVV.

The V call is TRBV4-1, the J call TRBJ1-5; 9 nucleotides agree with TRBD1. This CDR3 comprises 16 residues. The trim removed 1 base at V and 2 bases at J, leaving 3 bases unmatched. Germline CDR1 is MGHRA and CDR2 is YSYEKL. This chain's CDR3 is CASSQGDREGNQPQHF. In DNA, the CDR3 is TGCGCCAGCAGCCAAGGGGACAGGGAGGGCAATCAGCCCCAGCATTTT.

This clonotype was recorded at least ten times. The chain links TRBV20-1 to TRBJ2-1; 9 bases match TRBD2. The CDR3 loop spans 14 amino acids. V trimming: 2 bases; J trimming: 4 bases; junction bases outside the gene matches: 3. The germline CDR1 and CDR2 sequences are DFQATT and SNEGSKA (reference sequence). The CDR3 protein is CSARPSGIYNEQFF. The CDR3 coding sequence is TGCAGTGCTAGACCTAGCGGGATTTACAATGAGCAGTTCTTC.

In regard to this clonotype: The conserved final phenylalanine or tryptophan is absent from the CDR3, which likely points to a read error. The genes are TRBV5-4 and TRBJ1-1; D unresolved. The germline CDR1 and CDR2 sequences are SGHNT and YYREEE (reference sequence). The V end was cut by 0 bases, the J end by 0 bases, with 9 bases between. This CDR3 region has 15 residues. CDR3 sequence reads: CASSLAVGLNTEAFS. CDR3 sequence (DNA): TGTGCCAGCAGCTTGGCGGTTGGGCTGAACACTGAAGCTTTCTCT.

This clonotype was seen many times. The genes are TRBV20-1 and TRBJ2-7, with TRBD1 matching over 10 bases. V shed 4 bases, J shed 0 bases, and the junction held 3 bases outside the gene matches. Germline V gene sequence: CDR1 DFQATT, CDR2 SNEGSKA (reference sequence). The CDR3 loop spans 14 amino acids. CDR3 amino acids: CSAKWTGGSYEQYF. As DNA, the CDR3 is TGCAGTGCTAAGTGGACAGGGGGCTCCTACGAGCAGTACTTC.

There are many counts of this clonotype. The chain combines TRBV19 with TRBJ2-7, with D perhaps matching TRBD1 or TRBD2 (5 bases each). The V gene lost 5 bases and the J gene lost 1 base, with 12 bases spanning the gap. The CDR3 loop spans 14 amino acids. CDR1 is LNHDA and CDR2 is SQIVND in the germline V gene (reference sequence). The CDR3 here is CASSLRGFSYEQYF. The CDR3, as DNA: TGTGCCAGTAGTCTGAGGGGCTTTTCCTACGAGCAGTACTTC.

This clonotype came up many times. The chain combines TRBV6-1 with TRBJ1-2; D remains unclear. The CDR3 loop spans 17 amino acids. CDR1 is MNHNS, CDR2 SASEGT, per germline. V lost 4 bases to trimming and J lost 4 bases, with 22 bases between them. The CDR3 DNA is TGTGCCAGCAGTGTGTTTTCGGAATGTAGAAAGACCTATGGCTACACCTTC. This codes for CASSVFSECRKTYGYTF.

In regard to this clonotype: This clone may be a read error of a much larger clone one base away. The conserved final phenylalanine or tryptophan is absent from the CDR3, which likely points to a read error. The chain is built from TRBV5-6 and TRBJ1-2; D remains ambiguous. Germline V gene data show CDR1 as SGHDT and CDR2 as YYEEEE. Trimming stripped 4 bases from V and 7 bases from J, with 17 bases between. The CDR3 totals 14 residues. CDR3 region: CASSLRTRLTGYTL. In DNA, the CDR3 is TGTGCCAGCAGCCTTAGGACGCGATTGACTGGCTACACCCTC.

This clonotype has ten or more counts. The chain couples TRBV6-5 to TRBJ1-1; 7 bases match TRBD1. V lost 7 bases to trimming and J lost 4 bases; unmatched junction nucleotides: 15. Germline lookup yields CDR1 MNHEY and CDR2 SVGAGI. The CDR3 runs 16 residues. CDR3 DNA sequence: TGTGCCAGCAAAACAGATGCACAGGGGTCTACCACTGAAGCTTTCTTT. This codes for CASKTDAQGSTTEAFF.

This clonotype showed up just a few times. The chain couples TRBV10-1 to TRBJ1-2, with D uncertain. The V end lost 5 bases, the J end lost 4 bases, and 23 bases lay between the germline ends. This CDR3 contains 17 residues. The V gene's germline CDR1 is WNHNN and CDR2 SYGVQD (reference sequence). The CDR3 region has the DNA TGCGCCAGCAGTTTACCAGGAAGATCGCGAAAGACCTATGGCTACACCTTC. As protein: CASSLPGRSRKTYGYTF.

This clonotype was picked up many times. V usage is TRBV3-2 and J usage is TRBJ2-7; TRBD2, the D gene given by the table, was not confirmed from the DNA. TRBV3-2 is shown as a pseudogene. The CDR3 sequence is 14 residues long. The CDR3 DNA reads as TGTGCCAGCAGCCAAGAGGGGACTAGCCGCGAGCAGTACTTC. Translated, it gives CASSQEGTSREQYF.

This clonotype was seen at least ten times. V is TRBV7-9 and J is TRBJ1-2; TRBD1 might be the D (5 bases). V lost 2 bases and J lost 7, with 17 bases in between. The CDR3 is made up of 15 amino acids. Germline V gene data show CDR1 as SEHNR and CDR2 as FQNEAQ (reference sequence). CDR3 bases: TGTGCCAGCAGCTTATCTACCGGGACGGCGAGTGGCTACACCTTC. Encoded protein: CASSLSTGTASGYTF.

This clonotype occurred many times. This rearrangement joins TRBV2 to TRBJ2-1, with 9 bases aligning to TRBD1. The CDR3 is 14 amino acids. Per the germline V gene, CDR1 is SNHLY and CDR2 is FYNNEI. Trimming took 5 bases from V and 9 from J; bases not matched to a gene: 8. The DNA of the CDR3 is TGTGCCAGCAGTTGGGGGACAGGGATTCCTGAGCAGTTCTTC. Its protein product is CASSWGTGIPEQFF.

In this sample, this clonotype turned up many times. The chain recombines TRBV3-1 with TRBJ1-2; D gene uncertain. V lost 5 bases to trimming and J lost 4 bases, with 23 bases between them. CDR1 and CDR2 (germline): LGHDT, YNNKEL (reference sequence). The CDR3 is made up of 17 amino acids. The CDR3 DNA follows: TGTGCCAGCAGCAGGCCCCACACCCTTCGAAAGACCTATGGCTACACCTTC. Its translation is CASSRPHTLRKTYGYTF.